These T cell receptor beta chains were read from a single sample in a study of blood T cell repertoires in COVID-19. The repertoire was sequenced with immunoSEQ multiplex PCR; TCRdb's copy has only in-frame clones and lacks some. This table has tens of thousands of clones, about 80% appearing once. The material sequenced was peripheral blood. The receptors here all came from a human donor in a cohort sampled during active COVID-19. The CDR3 runs from the conserved cysteine through the conserved F or W. A D gene is named only where the DNA matches it firmly. The size entry is marked missing in some rows and otherwise reads once, few, many or a size class.

V gene,D gene,J gene,clone size,CDR3 protein,CDR3 DNA
TRBV2,TRBD1,TRBJ2-7,.,CASRAGTGFPYEQYF,TGTGCCAGCAGAGCCGGGACAGGGTTCCCTTACGAGCAGTACTTC
TRBV3-1/TRBV3-2,TRBD1,TRBJ2-7,.,CASTRGQGVSEQYF,TGTGCCAGCACCAGGGGACAGGGGGTATCCGAGCAGTACTTC
TRBV19,TRBD2,TRBJ2-3,.,CASKSSGLDTQYF,TGTGCCAGTAAAAGTAGCGGGCTAGATACGCAGTATTTT
TRBV12-3/TRBV12-4,.,TRBJ1-6,.,CASSFQQVSPLHF,TGTGCCAGCAGTTTCCAACAGGTCTCACCCCTCCACTTT
TRBV11-2,.,TRBJ1-1,.,CASRRGGLNTEAFF,TGTGCCAGCAGAAGGGGGGGCCTGAACACTGAAGCTTTCTTT
TRBV7-2,.,TRBJ2-5,.,CASSLATGLETQYF,TGTGCCAGCAGCTTAGCCACAGGGTTAGAGACCCAGTACTTC
TRBV5-1,.,TRBJ1-3,.,CASSATTGSSGNTIYF,TGCGCCAGCAGCGCAACTACAGGGAGCTCTGGAAACACCATATATTTT
TRBV7-9,TRBD1,TRBJ1-3,.,CASSPFQKQGAPGNTIYF,TGTGCCAGCAGCCCATTCCAGAAACAGGGGGCGCCTGGAAACACCATATATTTT
TRBV12-3/TRBV12-4,.,TRBJ1-2,.,CASSFVGGDGYTF,TGTGCCAGCTCCTTTGTCGGGGGAGATGGCTACACCTTC
TRBV16,.,TRBJ1-1,.,CASSQSWGDTEAFF,TGTGCCAGCAGCCAAAGCTGGGGGGACACTGAAGCTTTCTTT
TRBV10-3,.,TRBJ1-1,.,CAIRQSLNTEAFF,TGTGCCATCAGACAGAGCCTTAACACTGAAGCTTTCTTT
TRBV4-1,.,TRBJ1-2,.,CASSQVPYSRGADGYTF,TGCGCCAGCAGCCAAGTCCCATATTCCCGGGGGGCAGATGGCTACACCTTC
TRBV7-2,.,TRBJ1-5,.,CASSSQSNQPQHF,TGTGCCAGCAGCTCACAATCCAATCAGCCCCAGCATTTT
TRBV7-6,TRBD2,TRBJ2-5,.,CASRLGLAEETQYF,TGTGCCAGCAGGTTGGGACTAGCGGAAGAGACCCAGTACTTC
TRBV7-9,TRBD2,TRBJ2-3,once,CASSSGLAYVSTDTQYF,TGTGCCAGCAGCTCCGGACTAGCCTATGTAAGCACAGATACGCAGTATTTT
TRBV14,TRBD2,TRBJ2-5,.,CASSHLSGGEETQYF,TGTGCCAGCAGCCACCTTAGCGGGGGGGAAGAGACCCAGTACTTC
TRBV24-1,TRBD2,TRBJ2-3,.,CATKTSGRPFTDTQYF,TGTGCCACCAAAACTAGCGGGAGACCGTTCACAGATACGCAGTATTTT
TRBV10-3,.,TRBJ2-7,.,CAISEKHEQYF,TGTGCCATCAGTGAGAAGCACGAGCAGTACTTC
TRBV24-1,TRBD2,TRBJ2-5,.,CATSAGTSGVRETQYF,TGTGCCACCAGTGCCGGGACTAGCGGGGTCCGGGAGACCCAGTACTTC
TRBV7-2,TRBD2,TRBJ2-7,once,CASSLVSGGAGEQYF,TGTGCCAGCAGCTTAGTTAGCGGGGGGGCCGGCGAGCAGTACTTC
TRBV7-7,.,TRBJ2-2,.,CASSLVAETNTGELFF,TGTGCTAGCAGCTTAGTAGCGGAGACGAACACCGGGGAGCTGTTTTTT
TRBV7-2,.,TRBJ1-1,.,CASSPFRQNTEAFF,TGTGCCAGCAGCCCCTTCCGACAGAACACTGAAGCTTTCTTT
TRBV5-1,TRBD1,TRBJ2-5,once,CASSRTGAGDETQYF,TGCGCCAGCAGCAGGACAGGGGCTGGGGATGAGACCCAGTACTTC
TRBV24-1,TRBD1,TRBJ2-3,.,CATSDPGTGGGDTQYF,TGTGCCACCAGTGACCCCGGGACAGGGGGCGGAGATACGCAGTATTTT
TRBV5-1,.,TRBJ2-7,.,CASSLGLVSYEQYF,TGCGCCAGCAGCTTGGGGCTAGTCTCCTACGAGCAGTACTTC
TRBV2,.,TRBJ1-1,.,CATRGAEAFF,TGTGCCACCCGGGGGGCAGAAGCTTTCTTT
TRBV4-1,.,TRBJ2-1,.,CASSQEWGRVRNEQFF,TGCGCCAGCAGCCAAGAATGGGGCAGGGTCCGGAATGAGCAGTTCTTC
TRBV5-1,TRBD1,TRBJ2-1,.,CASSPGGQGAHEQFF,TGCGCCAGCAGCCCGGGCGGACAGGGGGCCCATGAGCAGTTCTTC
TRBV28,TRBD2,TRBJ2-3,once,CASSSPGGRGFSVAQYF,TGTGCCAGCAGTTCCCCTGGGGGGAGGGGTTTTTCAGTTGCGCAGTATTTT
TRBV29-1,.,TRBJ1-2,.,CSGGQPAYGYTF,TGCAGCGGAGGACAGCCGGCCTATGGCTACACCTTC
TRBV5-1,.,TRBJ2-7,few,CASSLPSPRGEQYF,TGCGCCAGCAGCTTGCCCTCCCCTAGGGGCGAGCAGTACTTC
TRBV10-3,.,TRBJ2-7,once,CAISESRQTGHEQYF,TGTGCCATCAGTGAGTCGCGACAAACTGGGCACGAGCAGTACTTC
TRBV10-3,.,TRBJ2-7,once,CAISESLIYEQYF,TGTGCCATCAGTGAGTCTCTTATCTACGAGCAGTACTTC
TRBV14,TRBD2,TRBJ2-1,.,CASSLRSLAGVNEQFF,TGTGCCAGCAGCCTAAGGAGCCTAGCGGGAGTCAATGAGCAGTTCTTC
TRBV5-1,.,TRBJ1-6,once,CASSSSGADSPLHF,TGCGCCAGCAGCTCATCAGGGGCTGATTCACCCCTCCACTTT
TRBV5-4,.,TRBJ1-3,.,CASSLDPGTNSGNTIYF,TGTGCCAGCAGCTTGGACCCCGGGACAAACTCTGGAAACACCATATATTTT
TRBV4-1,TRBD1,TRBJ1-1,once,CASSLQTGGGFRESDTEAFF,TGCGCCAGCAGCCTACAGACAGGGGGCGGGTTTCGAGAGAGTGACACTGAAGCTTTCTTT
TRBV6-5,TRBD1,TRBJ2-7,.,CASSPPGQGAEQYF,TGTGCCAGCAGTCCCCCGGGACAGGGGGCCGAGCAGTACTTC
TRBV5-4,.,TRBJ1-2,.,CASHGSNYGYTF,TGTGCCAGCCACGGGTCTAACTATGGCTACACCTTC
TRBV4-1,.,TRBJ2-2,.,CASSQVLALHTGELFF,TGCGCCAGCAGCCAGGTCCTAGCGCTGCACACCGGGGAGCTGTTTTTT
TRBV5-1,.,TRBJ2-7,.,CASSQYMPLSYEQYF,TGCGCCAGCAGTCAGTACATGCCCCTCTCCTACGAGCAGTACTTC
TRBV18,.,TRBJ1-1,.,CASSPGSKGRAFF,TGTGCCAGCTCACCCGGGAGTAAAGGACGAGCTTTCTTT
TRBV19,.,TRBJ1-1,.,CASSIDLGLMNTEAFF,TGTGCCAGTAGTATAGATCTCGGACTGATGAACACTGAAGCTTTCTTT
TRBV28,.,TRBJ1-5,.,CASSLLRGGVPQPQHF,TGTGCCAGCAGTTTATTAAGGGGGGGGGTCCCTCAGCCCCAGCATTTT
TRBV6-1,TRBD1,TRBJ1-1,once,CASSDLDRGVVNTEAFF,TGTGCCAGCAGTGATCTAGACAGGGGGGTAGTGAACACTGAAGCTTTCTTT
TRBV19,TRBD1,TRBJ1-5,.,CASTARTGPYSNQPQHF,TGTGCCAGTACCGCCAGGACAGGACCCTATAGCAATCAGCCCCAGCATTTT
TRBV5-6,.,TRBJ1-5,.,CASSSRRNNQPQHF,TGTGCCAGCAGCTCTAGACGGAACAATCAGCCCCAGCATTTT
TRBV6-1,TRBD1,TRBJ1-5,.,CASSGGTGGLGNQPQHF,TGTGCCAGCAGTGGAGGGACAGGGGGCCTCGGCAATCAGCCCCAGCATTTT
TRBV27,TRBD2,TRBJ2-2,.,CASSFLELAGPGELFF,TGTGCCAGCAGTTTCCTGGAACTAGCGGGACCCGGGGAGCTGTTTTTT
TRBV3-1/TRBV3-2,.,TRBJ2-7,once,CASSQDPWFGRQTYEQYF,TGTGCCAGCAGCCAAGATCCGTGGTTCGGTCGCCAAACCTACGAGCAGTACTTC
TRBV2,TRBD2,TRBJ2-2,few,CASSELRGVTGELFF,TGTGCCAGCAGTGAATTGCGGGGGGTAACCGGGGAGCTGTTTTTT